Following are 8 T cell receptor beta chains from one sample sequenced in a study of identical twins (dated by TCRdb to 2015 to 2016). The library came from 5' RACE. Sequencing was performed on an Illumina HiSeq 2000. TCRdb cleaned the public reads at Q25 with fastp, built clones with MiXCR and kept in-frame beta chains. Each entry is one CDR3 protein sequence, shown with its most common DNA and genes. The sample records hundreds of thousands of distinct CDR3 sequences, about 20% of which are singletons. The ten largest clones take up around 13% of the sample. These data also formed part of another study, on T cells expressing NK-cell markers.

Material for sequencing was PBMCs. The receptor source for this set is a woman aged 18-29 years in good health.

The chain employs TRBV25-1 and TRBJ2-7; TRBD2 is a possible D gene (6 bases). The V and J ends lost 3 bases and 7 bases respectively, with 19 bases between them. The CDR3 runs to 15 residues. The germline gives CDR1 MGHDK, CDR2 SYGVNS. The CDR3 protein is CASSDDQRARIEQYF. CDR3 DNA sequence: TGTGCCAGCAGTGATGACCAGCGGGCCCGGATAGAGCAGTACTTC.

The chain links TRBV20-1 to TRBJ2-1, with 9 bases fitting TRBD2. Germline V gene lookup returns CDR1 DFQATT and CDR2 SNEGSKA (reference sequence). The V gene end was trimmed by 5 bases and the J gene end by 1 base; junction bases not matched to a gene: 12. The CDR3 extends over 17 amino acids. CDR3: CSADSAGGQVSYNEQFF. Here the CDR3 DNA reads TGCAGTGCTGACTCGGCGGGGGGGCAGGTATCCTACAATGAGCAGTTCTTC.

The chain recombines TRBV10-3 with TRBJ2-1, with 7 bases fitting TRBD2. The CDR3 sequence is 13 residues long. The V gene's germline CDR1 is ENHRY and CDR2 SYGVKD. Trimming removed 4 bases from V and 8 bases from J; junction bases left unmatched: 5. Here the CDR3 DNA reads TGTGCCATCAGTGGGGGAGGGAGCCATGAGCAGTTCTTC. Protein product: CAISGGGSHEQFF.

The V and J genes are TRBV6-4 and TRBJ1-2, with TRBD1 as a possible D gene (5 bases). With 6 bases removed from V and 8 bases from J, the gap between germline ends came to 16 bases. The CDR3 runs 13 residues. The germline gives CDR1 MRHNA, CDR2 SNTAGT. The CDR3 loop is CASRGPKPGGYTF. CDR3 in DNA: TGTGCCAGCAGGGGGCCCAAACCTGGGGGCTACACCTTC.

This clonotype was seen a handful of times. The chain recombines TRBV5-1 with TRBJ2-2, with D possibly TRBD2 on 6 matching bases. V lost 2 bases to trimming and J lost 0 bases, with 11 bases between them. Germline V gene data show CDR1 as SGHRS and CDR2 as YFSETQ. The CDR3 covers 16 residues. The CDR3 region is CASSLGRTTNTGELFF. CDR3 coding DNA: TGCGCCAGCAGCTTAGGACGGACTACGAACACCGGGGAGCTGTTTTTT.

V and J are TRBV10-3 and TRBJ1-1; D ambiguous. Trimming left V 5 bases short and J 0 bases short, with 7 bases between. CDR3 size: 13 residues. Germline CDR1 is ENHRY and CDR2 is SYGVKD. CDR3 residues: CAISLTVNTEAFF. The CDR3 DNA sequence: TGTGCCATCAGTTTGACTGTGAACACTGAAGCTTTCTTT.

This clonotype was seen only a few times. The chain uses TRBV5-1 and TRBJ2-7; tentative D call: TRBD2 (5 bases). Between the trimmed V and J ends, which lost 2 bases and 0 bases, there was a span of 9 bases. CDR1 is SGHRS, CDR2 YFSETQ, per germline. The CDR3 has 14 residues. The CDR3 DNA reads as TGCGCCAGCAGCTTCGGTAGCGCCTCCTACGAGCAGTACTTC. Translated: CASSFGSASYEQYF.

The CDR3 nucleotides are TGTGCCAGCCCGGTTCATACAGGCACCGGGGAGCTGTTTTTT. Translating it yields CASPVHTGTGELFF. The chain combines TRBV12-3 or TRBV12-4 with TRBJ2-2, with D maybe TRBD1 (5 bases). The CDR3 is 14 residues long. Trimming took off 8 bases at V and 4 bases at J, with 14 bases between the two ends.